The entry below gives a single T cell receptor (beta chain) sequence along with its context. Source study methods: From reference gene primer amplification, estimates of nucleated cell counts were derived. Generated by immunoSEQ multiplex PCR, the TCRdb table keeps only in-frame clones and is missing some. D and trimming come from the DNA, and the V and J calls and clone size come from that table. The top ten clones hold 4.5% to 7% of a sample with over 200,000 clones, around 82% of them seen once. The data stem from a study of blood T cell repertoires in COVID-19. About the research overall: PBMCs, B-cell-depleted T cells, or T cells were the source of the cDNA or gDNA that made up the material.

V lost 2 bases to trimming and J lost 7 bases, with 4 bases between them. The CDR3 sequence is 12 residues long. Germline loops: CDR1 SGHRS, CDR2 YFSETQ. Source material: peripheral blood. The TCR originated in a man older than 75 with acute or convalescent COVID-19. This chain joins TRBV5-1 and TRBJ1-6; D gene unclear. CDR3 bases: TGCGCCAGCAGCTTCCAAAATTCACCCCTCCACTTT. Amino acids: CASSFQNSPLHF.